This T cell receptor beta chain came from a study of CD8+CD57+ T cells in acquired aplastic anemia. By flow cytometry, patients selected for sequencing had shown an expansion of CD8+CD57+ cells. CDR3 and TCR beta VDJ profiling relied on a genomic DNA template. TCRdb processed the reads anew with MiXCR; each CDR3 protein has one entry. The sample has 200,000 to 250,000 distinct CDR3 sequences, almost 50% seen once. The V gene's germline CDR1 is LNHDA and CDR2 SQIVND (reference sequence). J lost 7 bases, V lost 7 bases, and 6 bases had no gene match. The CDR3 covers 13 residues. This clonotype was seen ten or more times.

The genes are TRBV19 and TRBJ1-5, with 8 bases lining up with TRBD1. Sequencing input: sorted CD4+, CD8+, or CD8+CD57+ T cells (not recorded which) from PBMCs. This sequence originates from a human donor with aplastic anemia. CDR3: CASNDRGGQPQHF. The CDR3 DNA reads TGTGCCAGTAATGACAGGGGCGGGCAGCCCCAGCATTTT.